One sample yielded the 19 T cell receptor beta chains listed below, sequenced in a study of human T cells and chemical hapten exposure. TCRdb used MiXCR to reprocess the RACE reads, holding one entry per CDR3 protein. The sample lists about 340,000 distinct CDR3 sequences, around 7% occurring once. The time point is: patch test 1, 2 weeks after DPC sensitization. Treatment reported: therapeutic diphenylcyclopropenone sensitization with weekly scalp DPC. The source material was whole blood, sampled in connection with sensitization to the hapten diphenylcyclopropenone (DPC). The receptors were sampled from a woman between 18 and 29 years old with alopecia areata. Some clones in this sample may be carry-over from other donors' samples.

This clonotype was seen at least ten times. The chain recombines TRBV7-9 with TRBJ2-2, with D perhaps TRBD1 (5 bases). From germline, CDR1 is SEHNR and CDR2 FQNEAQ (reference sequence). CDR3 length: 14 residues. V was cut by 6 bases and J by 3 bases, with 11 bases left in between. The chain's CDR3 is CASRWGIDTGELFF. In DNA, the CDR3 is TGTGCCAGCAGATGGGGCATTGACACCGGGGAGCTGTTTTTT.

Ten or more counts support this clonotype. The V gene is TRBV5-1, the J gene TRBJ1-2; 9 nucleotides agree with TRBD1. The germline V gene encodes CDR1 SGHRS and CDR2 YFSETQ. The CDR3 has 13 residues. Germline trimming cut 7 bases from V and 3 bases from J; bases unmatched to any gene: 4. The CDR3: CASAGQGDYGYTF. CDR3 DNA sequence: TGCGCCAGCGCGGGACAGGGAGACTATGGCTACACCTTC.

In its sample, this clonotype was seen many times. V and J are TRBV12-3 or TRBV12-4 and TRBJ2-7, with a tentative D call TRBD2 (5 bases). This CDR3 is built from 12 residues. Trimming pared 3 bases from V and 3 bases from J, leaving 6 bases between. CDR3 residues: CASSFAGYEQYF. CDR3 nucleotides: TGTGCCAGCAGTTTCGCGGGCTACGAGCAGTACTTC.

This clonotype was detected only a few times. The CDR3 protein is CSARDLPGRVGNEQFF. The CDR3 DNA follows: TGCAGTGCTAGAGACCTACCGGGGCGGGTTGGGAATGAGCAGTTCTTC. The chain recombines TRBV20-1 with TRBJ2-1; D may match TRBD1 or TRBD2 (5 bases each). The CDR3 consists of 16 residues. Germline-derived CDR1 and CDR2 are DFQATT and SNEGSKA (reference sequence). With 0 bases removed from V and 7 bases from J, the gap between germline ends came to 19 bases.

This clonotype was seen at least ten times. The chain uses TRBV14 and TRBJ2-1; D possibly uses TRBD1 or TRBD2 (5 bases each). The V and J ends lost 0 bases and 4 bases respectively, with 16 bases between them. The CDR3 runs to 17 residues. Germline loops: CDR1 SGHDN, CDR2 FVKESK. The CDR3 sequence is CASSQDLRGSNYNEQFF. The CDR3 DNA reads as TGTGCCAGCAGCCAAGATCTCCGGGGCTCAAATTACAATGAGCAGTTCTTC.

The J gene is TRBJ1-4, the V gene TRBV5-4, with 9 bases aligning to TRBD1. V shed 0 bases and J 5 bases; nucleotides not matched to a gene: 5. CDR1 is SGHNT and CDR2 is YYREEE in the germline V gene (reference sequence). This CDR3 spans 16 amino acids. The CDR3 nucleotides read TGTGCCAGCAGCTTGGGGGACAGGGCCCCGAATGAAAAACTGTTTTTT. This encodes CASSLGDRAPNEKLFF.

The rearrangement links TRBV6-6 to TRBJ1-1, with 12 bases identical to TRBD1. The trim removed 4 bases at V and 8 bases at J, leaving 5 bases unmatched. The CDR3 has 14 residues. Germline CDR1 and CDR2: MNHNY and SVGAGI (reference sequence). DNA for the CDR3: TGTGCCAGCAGTTCCACCGGGACAGGGGGCGAAGCTTTCTTT. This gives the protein CASSSTGTGGEAFF.

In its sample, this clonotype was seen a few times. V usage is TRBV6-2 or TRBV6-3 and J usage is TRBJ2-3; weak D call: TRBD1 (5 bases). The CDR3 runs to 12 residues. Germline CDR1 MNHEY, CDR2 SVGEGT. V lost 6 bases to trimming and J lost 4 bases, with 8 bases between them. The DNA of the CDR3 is TGTGCCAGCAGCGACAGCCCAGATACGCAGTATTTT. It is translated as CASSDSPDTQYF.

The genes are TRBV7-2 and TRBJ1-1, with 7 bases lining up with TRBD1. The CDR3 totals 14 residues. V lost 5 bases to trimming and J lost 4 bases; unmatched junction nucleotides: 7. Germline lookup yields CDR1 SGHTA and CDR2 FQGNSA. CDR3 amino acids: CASSPQQGGTEAFF. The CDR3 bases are TGTGCCAGCAGCCCCCAGCAGGGGGGCACTGAAGCTTTCTTT. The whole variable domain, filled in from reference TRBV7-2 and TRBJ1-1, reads GAGVSQSPSNKVTEKGKDVELRCDPISGHTALYWYRQSLGQGLEFLIYFQGNSAPDKSGLPSDRFSAERTGGSVSTLTIQRTQQEDSAVYLCASSPQQGGTEAFFGQGTRLTVV.

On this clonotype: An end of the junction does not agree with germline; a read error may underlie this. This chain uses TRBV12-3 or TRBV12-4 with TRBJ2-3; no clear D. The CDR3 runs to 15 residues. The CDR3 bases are TGTGCCACCAGTACGACTTGGACCAGCTCCGATACGCAGTATTTT. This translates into CATSTTWTSSDTQYF.

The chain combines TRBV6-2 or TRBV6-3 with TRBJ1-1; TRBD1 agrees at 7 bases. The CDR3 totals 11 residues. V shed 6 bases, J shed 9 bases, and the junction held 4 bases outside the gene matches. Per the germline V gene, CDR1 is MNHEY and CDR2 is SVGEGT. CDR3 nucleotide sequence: TGTGCCAGCAGCCGGGACAGAAAAGCTTTCTTT. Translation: CASSRDRKAFF.

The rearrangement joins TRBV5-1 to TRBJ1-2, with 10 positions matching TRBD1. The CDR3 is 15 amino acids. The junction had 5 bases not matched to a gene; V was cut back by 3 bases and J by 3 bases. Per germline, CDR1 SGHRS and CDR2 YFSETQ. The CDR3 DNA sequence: TGCGCCAGCAGCTGGGGGACAGGGGTGGACTATGGCTACACCTTC. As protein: CASSWGTGVDYGYTF. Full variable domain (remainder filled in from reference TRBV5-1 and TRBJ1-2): KAGVTQTPRYLIKTRGQQVTLSCSPISGHRSVSWYQQTPGQGLQFLFEYFSETQRNKGNFPGRFSGRQFSNSRSEMNVSTLELGDSALYLCASSWGTGVDYGYTFGSGTRLTVV.

CDR3 in amino acids: CASSGLRQGNTEAFF. DNA for the CDR3: TGTGCCAGCAGCGGTCTGAGACAAGGAAACACTGAAGCTTTCTTT. The chain carries TRBV5-6 and TRBJ1-1; no definite D call. The germline V gene encodes CDR1 SGHDT and CDR2 YYEEEE. The CDR3 spans 15 residues. Between the trimmed V and J ends, which lost 4 bases and 2 bases, there was a span of 15 bases.

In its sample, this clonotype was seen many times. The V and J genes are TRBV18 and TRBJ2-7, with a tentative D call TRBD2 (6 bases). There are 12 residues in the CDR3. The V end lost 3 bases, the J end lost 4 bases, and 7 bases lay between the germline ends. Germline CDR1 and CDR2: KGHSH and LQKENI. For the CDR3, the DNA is TGTGCCAGCTCACCGGAGGGGTACGAGCAGTACTTC. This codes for CASSPEGYEQYF.

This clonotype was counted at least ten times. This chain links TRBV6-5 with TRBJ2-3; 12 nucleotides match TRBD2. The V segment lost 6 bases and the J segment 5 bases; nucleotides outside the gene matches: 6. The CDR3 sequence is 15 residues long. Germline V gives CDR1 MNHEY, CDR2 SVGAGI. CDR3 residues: CASRASGGGRDTQYF. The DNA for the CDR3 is TGTGCCAGCAGGGCTAGCGGGGGGGGGAGAGATACGCAGTATTTT.

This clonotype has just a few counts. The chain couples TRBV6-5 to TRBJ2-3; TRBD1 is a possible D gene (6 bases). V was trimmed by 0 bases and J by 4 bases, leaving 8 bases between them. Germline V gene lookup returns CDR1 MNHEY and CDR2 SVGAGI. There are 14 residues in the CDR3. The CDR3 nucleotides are TGTGCCAGCAGTTACTCGTCAGGGGCAGATACGCAGTATTTT. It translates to CASSYSSGADTQYF.

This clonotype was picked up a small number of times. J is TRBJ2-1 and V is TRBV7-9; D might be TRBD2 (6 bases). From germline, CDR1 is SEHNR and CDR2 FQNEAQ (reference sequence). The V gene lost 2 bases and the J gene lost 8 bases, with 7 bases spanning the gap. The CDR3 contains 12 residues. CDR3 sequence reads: CASSLSSDEQFF. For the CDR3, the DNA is TGTGCCAGCAGCTTATCTAGCGATGAGCAGTTCTTC. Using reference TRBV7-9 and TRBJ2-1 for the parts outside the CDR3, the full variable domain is DTGVSQNPRHKITKRGQNVTFRCDPISEHNRLYWYRQTLGQGPEFLTYFQNEAQLEKSRLLSDRFSAERPKGSFSTLEIQRTEQGDSAMYLCASSLSSDEQFFGPGTRLTVL.

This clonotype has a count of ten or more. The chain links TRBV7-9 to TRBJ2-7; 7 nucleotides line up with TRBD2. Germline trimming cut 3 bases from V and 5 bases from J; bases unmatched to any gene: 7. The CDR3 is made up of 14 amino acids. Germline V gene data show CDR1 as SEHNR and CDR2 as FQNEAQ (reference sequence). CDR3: CASSLSGAVHEQYF. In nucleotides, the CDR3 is TGTGCCAGCAGCTTGAGCGGGGCCGTCCACGAGCAGTACTTC.

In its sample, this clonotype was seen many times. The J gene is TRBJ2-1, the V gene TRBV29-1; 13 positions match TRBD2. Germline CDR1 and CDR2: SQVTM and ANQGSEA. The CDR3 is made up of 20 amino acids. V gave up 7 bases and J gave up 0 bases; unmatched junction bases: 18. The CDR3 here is CSALKDGLAGAYYSYNEQFF. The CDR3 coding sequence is TGCAGCGCGCTCAAGGATGGACTAGCGGGGGCCTACTACTCCTACAATGAGCAGTTCTTC.